This TCR beta chain was retrieved from a study of T cell responses to AZD1222 COVID-19 vaccine. V shed 1 base and J shed 0 bases, with 4 bases lying between them. The CDR3 is 14 amino acids. Germline lookup yields CDR1 LGHDT and CDR2 YNNKEL (reference sequence). This clone appeared a single time. Its specificity is not known. Clones were read by immunoSEQ multiplex PCR, and TCRdb kept only the in-frame ones, dropping some. The data hold some 97,000 clones, with roughly 89% observed a single time. The study, taken as a whole, reports: Possibly, clonal diversity was underestimated; donors were largely white British and included more females. The peak T cell response came first, and repertoires were sampled only after it. At 160-218 and 743-854, vaccine-associated CD4 TCRs were dominant, and they spanned spike.

This TCR was recovered from an adult in good health. The genes are TRBV3-1 (or the pseudogene TRBV3-2) and TRBJ1-3; the D is unclear. This sample comprised peripheral blood, obtained on day 0 of AZD1222 vaccination. This CDR3 reads CASSQGSSGNTIYF. The CDR3, as DNA: TGTGCCAGCAGCCAAGGAAGCTCTGGAAACACCATATATTTT.